This T cell receptor beta chain was captured in a study of T cell changes during pregnancy in multiple sclerosis. This CDR3 is built from 15 residues. V was clipped by 6 bases and J by 2 bases; unmatched bases: 6. CDR1 and CDR2 (germline): MNHEY, SMNVEV (reference sequence). Using immunoSEQ multiplex PCR, the repertoire was profiled, and TCRdb retains in-frame clones only, with some absent. Of some 140,000 clones in the sample, around 95% were seen once. This receptor was taken from a female donor with multiple sclerosis, enrolled in a pregnancy study. The J gene is TRBJ2-1, the V gene TRBV27; 8 nucleotides agree with TRBD2. The material sequenced was peripheral blood, taken after pregnancy. The CDR3 reads CASRLAVGAYNEQFF. DNA of the CDR3: TGTGCCAGCAGACTAGCGGTCGGAGCCTACAATGAGCAGTTCTTC.